This T cell receptor beta chain was sequenced in a study of blood T cell repertoires in COVID-19. V gave up 1 base and J gave up 0 bases, with 13 bases separating them. Germline assignment: CDR1 LGHDT and CDR2 YNNKEL (reference sequence). The CDR3 runs to 17 residues. Two negative PCRs, clearance, or symptom resolution were required of recovered Cohort 3 donors. Methods used by the authors: Reference gene primer amplification gave nucleated cell count estimates. The protocol was immunoSEQ multiplex PCR, while the TCRdb copy is restricted to in-frame clones and leaves out a portion. That table gives V, J and clone size, and the DNA gave D and trimming. The table records 350,000 to 550,000 clones, 75% to 90% of them present only once.

The clonotype originates from a man aged 25 to 40 who had recovered from COVID-19. V usage is TRBV3-1 (or the pseudogene TRBV3-2) and J usage is TRBJ1-5, with a tentative D call TRBD1 (6 bases). Sequencing was performed on PBMCs or T cells enriched from blood (not recorded which). The DNA for the CDR3 is TGTGCCAGCAGCCAAGGATCACAGGGCTATAGCAATCAGCCCCAGCATTTT. This codes for CASSQGSQGYSNQPQHF.